Below are 14 T cell receptor beta chains sequenced from a single sample in a study of persistence of HIV-infected CD4 T cells. The immunoSEQ assay was version 4, run in survey mode. Repertoires were generated with immunoSEQ multiplex PCR, while TCRdb's copy carries only in-frame clones and drops some. The repertoire consists of approximately 18,000 clones, with roughly two thirds occurring once and the leading ten covering around 2%. Which antigens these TCRs recognize remains unknown. Overlapping HIV-1 Gag 15-mer peptides at roughly 1 ug per peptide per mL were used. Sorting of responding CD4+ T cells relied on upregulated CD40 ligand together with CD69. The sequencing here drew on CD4+ T cells sorted from PBMCs after approximately 20-hour stimulation, taken from a patient who received antiretroviral therapy. These receptors were collected from an adult woman with HIV who was CMV-seropositive.

The chain combines TRBV6-5 with TRBJ1-5, with 7 bases matching TRBD1. CDR1 is MNHEY and CDR2 is SVGAGI in the germline V gene. The CDR3 covers 15 residues. Trimming took 0 bases from V and 7 from J; bases not matched to a gene: 6. The CDR3 coding sequence is TGTGCCAGCAGTTACTCTAACAGGGGCGGCCAGCCCCAGCATTTT. This sequence encodes CASSYSNRGGQPQHF.

J is TRBJ2-5 and V is TRBV14; TRBD2 matches 8 bases. This CDR3 contains 15 residues. After removal of 6 bases from V and 5 bases from J, the junction contained 11 bases not matched to a gene. In germline, CDR1 is SGHDN, CDR2 FVKESK. CDR3 sequence: CASSLLGGGSETQYF. CDR3 in DNA: TGTGCCAGCAGTCTATTGGGCGGGGGGTCGGAGACCCAGTACTTC.

The chain employs TRBV19 and TRBJ1-1, with a tentative D call TRBD1 (6 bases). Trimming took 4 bases from V and 5 from J, leaving 17 bases between them. The CDR3 is 15 amino acids. Looked up from germline, CDR1 is LNHDA and CDR2 is SQIVND (reference sequence). DNA of the CDR3: TGTGCCAGTAGTACCAGGGGAGAGGGTCGGACTGAAGCTTTCTTT. As protein: CASSTRGEGRTEAFF.

The chain employs TRBV7-9 and TRBJ1-1; 8 bases are shared with TRBD1. Trimming at V came to 5 bases and at J to 1 base, leaving 9 bases not matched to a gene. Germline loops: CDR1 SEHNR, CDR2 FQNEAQ (reference sequence). The CDR3 totals 16 residues. Here the CDR3 reads CASSHQTGGPNTEAFF. The CDR3 region has the DNA TGTGCCAGCAGCCATCAAACAGGGGGACCGAACACTGAAGCTTTCTTT.

The V gene is TRBV1, the J gene TRBJ2-2; the table assigns TRBD2, which was not confirmed against the DNA. TRBV1 is recorded as a pseudogene. This CDR3 contains 18 residues. The CDR3 spells CTSSQDRTDYLGTGELFF. Written as DNA, the CDR3 is TGCACCAGCAGCCAAGATCGGACCGACTATTTGGGGACCGGGGAGCTGTTTTTT.

This clone is medium-sized (0.01 to 0.1%) by share. The V gene is TRBV9, the J gene TRBJ2-7; 9 positions agree with TRBD2. With 0 bases clipped from V and 3 bases from J, the junction kept 4 bases outside the gene matches. The CDR3 spans 15 residues. CDR1 is SGDLS and CDR2 is YYNGEE in the germline V gene. The CDR3 coding sequence is TGTGCCAGCAGCGTAGAGGCGGGGGGGTTCTACGAGCAGTACTTC. It encodes CASSVEAGGFYEQYF.

The sample holds a few counts of this clone. The rearrangement links TRBV5-1 to TRBJ1-3, with 9 bases lining up with TRBD1. J gave up 4 bases and V 4 bases, and 3 bases lay outside the gene matches. Germline V gene data show CDR1 as SGHRS and CDR2 as YFSETQ. The length of the CDR3 is 14 residues. The CDR3 DNA sequence: TGCGCCAGCAGCGGGGACAGGGAAGGAAACACCATATATTTT. Translating gives CASSGDREGNTIYF.

This chain connects TRBV5-1 to TRBJ1-1; 10 nucleotides agree with TRBD1. In germline, CDR1 is SGHRS, CDR2 YFSETQ. The CDR3 has 17 residues. After removal of 3 bases from V and 1 base from J, the junction contained 9 bases not matched to a gene. The CDR3 spells CASSSTGGLSRNTEAFF. The DNA for the CDR3 is TGCGCCAGCAGCTCGACAGGGGGCCTGTCGAGGAACACTGAAGCTTTCTTT.

This clone was recorded a few times. The gene calls are TRBV7-9 and TRBJ1-2; 9 bases agree with TRBD1. Germline lookup yields CDR1 SEHNR and CDR2 FQNEAQ (reference sequence). The junction had 18 bases not matched to a gene; V was cut back by 5 bases and J by 8 bases. The CDR3 spans 17 residues. This CDR3 reads CASSAGLPGQGALGYTF. Written as DNA, the CDR3 is TGTGCCAGCAGCGCAGGCCTGCCGGGACAGGGAGCGCTCGGCTACACCTTC.

There are a few counts of this clone. V usage is TRBV12-3 or TRBV12-4 and J usage is TRBJ2-1; D gene unclear. This CDR3 has 12 residues. V was shortened by 6 bases and J by 12 bases, with 15 bases between the two germline ends. CDR3 sequence (DNA): TGTGCCAGCAGCCCCTCGAGTACGTGGCAGTTCTTC. The encoded protein is CASSPSSTWQFF.

The genes are TRBV19 and TRBJ1-5, with D possibly matching TRBD1 (6 bases). Trimming shortened V by 10 bases and J by 3 bases, and 13 bases separated the two germline ends. The CDR3 has 13 residues. Germline V CDR1 and CDR2: LNHDA, SQIVND (reference sequence). For the CDR3, the DNA is TGTGCCACCCAGGACAGAGTCAATCAGCCCCAGCATTTT. Protein product: CATQDRVNQPQHF.

This chain joins TRBV9 and TRBJ2-2; no clear D gene. The CDR3 extends over 13 amino acids. CDR1 and CDR2 (germline): SGDLS, YYNGEE. The V end lost 4 bases, the J end lost 5 bases, and 9 bases lay between the germline ends. The CDR3 DNA sequence: TGTGCCAGCAGCCCACCTATAACCGGGGAGCTGTTTTTT. Translated, it gives CASSPPITGELFF.

This clone rates as medium-sized. J is TRBJ1-2 and V is TRBV18; weak D call: TRBD1 (6 bases). Germline CDR1 and CDR2: KGHSH and LQKENI. The CDR3 runs 14 residues. Trimming stripped 2 bases from V and 4 bases from J, with 11 bases between. CDR3 coding DNA: TGTGCCAGCTCACCAGGAGACAGGCTCTATGGCTACACCTTC. It translates to CASSPGDRLYGYTF.

The chain carries TRBV6-5 and TRBJ2-3, with a weak D call TRBD2 (6 bases). The V end lost 7 bases, the J end lost 2 bases, and 10 bases lay between the germline ends. The germline V gene encodes CDR1 MNHEY and CDR2 SVGAGI. This CDR3 region has 13 residues. CDR3 amino acids: CASKDYFTDTQYF. CDR3 in DNA: TGTGCCAGCAAGGACTACTTCACAGATACGCAGTATTTT.